This T cell receptor beta chain stems from a study of blood T cell repertoires in COVID-19. The repertoire was sequenced with immunoSEQ multiplex PCR; TCRdb's copy has only in-frame clones and lacks some. The data hold approximately 90,000 clones, with around 89% observed a single time. V dropped 2 bases and J dropped 4 bases, with 9 bases sitting between them. This CDR3 comprises 14 residues. The germline V gene has CDR1 SGHDT and CDR2 YYEEEE. The chain links TRBV5-6 to TRBJ1-4; D possibly corresponds to TRBD1 (6 bases). This receptor was identified in a man aged 50 to 60 with acute or convalescent COVID-19. Specimen: peripheral blood. The CDR3, as DNA: TGTGCCAGCAGCTTTCCCAGGGGTAATGAAAAACTGTTTTTT. Encoded protein: CASSFPRGNEKLFF. The full variable domain, completed using reference TRBV5-6 and TRBJ1-4, is DAGVTQSPTHLIKTRGQQVTLRCSPKSGHDTVSWYQQALGQGPQFIFQYYEEEERQRGNFPDRFSGHQFPNYSSELNVNALLLGDSALYLCASSFPRGNEKLFFGSGTQLSVL.